The 24 T cell receptor beta chains below were found in one sample sequenced in a study of Graves' ophthalmopathy and Graves' hyperthyroidism. The sequenced template was RNA, covering the TCR beta CDR3 region. RT-PCR was first run with HTBI primers, then multiplex PCR in a second round. TCRdb independently ran MiXCR on the multiplex PCR reads; one entry per CDR3 protein. This sample has 600,000 to 650,000 distinct CDR3 sequences, with 22% found just once. Input material: peripheral blood. Source of these receptors: a woman aged 18-30 years with stable Graves' hyperthyroidism. Some clones in this sample may be carry-over from other donors' samples.

V usage is TRBV11-1 and J usage is TRBJ2-4, with D possibly matching TRBD2 (5 bases). V was cut by 1 base and J by 12 bases, with 19 bases left in between. The germline CDR1 and CDR2 sequences are SGHAT and FQDESV (reference sequence). This CDR3 spans 15 amino acids. CDR3 amino acids: CASSLGRLPDGSQYF. CDR3 nucleotide sequence: TGTGCCAGCAGCTTAGGACGACTACCGGATGGGTCTCAGTACTTC.

This clonotype was found many times. The chain carries TRBV11-2 and TRBJ1-2; no clear D gene. The germline CDR1 and CDR2 sequences are SGHAT and FQNNGV. The CDR3 extends over 16 amino acids. The germline V and J ends were trimmed by 1 base and 2 bases, with 14 bases remaining between them. CDR3 in amino acids: CASSLVGGPQNYGYTF. CDR3 bases: TGTGCCAGCAGCTTAGTCGGCGGACCACAAAACTATGGCTACACCTTC.

This clonotype was picked up many times. The rearrangement uses TRBV18 and TRBJ2-5; D not resolved. Trimming shortened V by 2 bases and J by 5 bases, and 12 bases separated the two germline ends. This CDR3 comprises 14 residues. Germline V lookup: CDR1 KGHSH, CDR2 LQKENI. In DNA form, the CDR3 reads TGTGCCAGCTCACCAGAGGAATATCGGGAGACCCAGTACTTC. This encodes CASSPEEYRETQYF.

Details on this clonotype: A junction end diverges from the germline sequence, so it may reflect a read error. This chain uses TRBV12-5 with TRBJ2-7; maybe TRBD1 (6 bases). Germline CDR1 is LGHNT and CDR2 is FRNRAP. The CDR3 length is 9 residues. DNA of the CDR3: TGTGCTAGTGGCATTGACAGGTGCTTC. Protein sequence: CASGIDRCF.

This clonotype has more than one count but fewer than ten. Relative to the germline gene, one junction end is altered; a read error may explain this. The V call is TRBV27, the J call TRBJ1-2; the match to TRBD1 covers 7 bases. The germline V gene has CDR1 MNHEY and CDR2 SMNVEV (reference sequence). The CDR3 contains 13 residues. CDR3 sequence reads: CASSFRGGGGYAF. CDR3 nucleotide sequence: TGTGCCAGCAGTTTTCGAGGGGGCGGTGGCTACGCCTTC.

This clonotype showed up many times. The CDR3 loop reads CATTGGLAGEQSYEQYF. As DNA, the CDR3 is TGTGCCACTACGGGGGGACTAGCGGGAGAACAATCCTACGAGCAGTACTTC. J is TRBJ2-7 and V is TRBV10-3; 14 nucleotides match TRBD2. Germline V CDR1 and CDR2: ENHRY, SYGVKD. The CDR3 runs 17 residues. V dropped 10 bases and J dropped 1; count of bases not matched to a gene: 12.

Many counts were recorded for this clonotype. The chain links TRBV15 to TRBJ1-5, with no clear D. V lost 1 base to trimming and J lost 4 bases, with 11 bases between them. Germline values: CDR1 LNHNV, CDR2 YYDKDF (reference sequence). The CDR3 has 15 amino acids. The CDR3 here is CATSRVRALNQPQHF. The CDR3 coding sequence is TGTGCCACCAGCAGAGTAAGGGCCCTGAATCAGCCCCAGCATTTT.

This clonotype showed up many times. The gene calls are TRBV2 and TRBJ1-1; TRBD1 aligns across 7 bases. With 3 bases clipped from V and 0 bases from J, the junction kept 4 bases outside the gene matches. CDR1 is SNHLY and CDR2 is FYNNEI in the germline V gene. This CDR3 comprises 15 residues. CDR3: CASSDPDRVNTEAFF. CDR3 sequence (DNA): TGTGCCAGCAGTGACCCCGACAGGGTGAACACTGAAGCTTTCTTT.

This clonotype was seen at least ten times. This sequence joins TRBV11-2 and TRBJ1-1; 7 bases line up with TRBD1. The CDR3 length is 14 residues. Losses at the gene ends were 3 bases for V and 4 bases for J; bases not matched to a gene: 5. Germline CDR1 and CDR2: SGHAT and FQNNGV. The CDR3 loop is CASSLGGQITEAFF. The CDR3 nucleotides are TGTGCCAGCAGCTTGGGGGGACAGATCACTGAAGCTTTCTTT. The complete variable domain, with remaining parts taken from reference TRBV11-2 and TRBJ1-1, reads EAGVAQSPRYKIIEKRQSVAFWCNPISGHATLYWYQQILGQGPKLLIQFQNNGVVDDSQLPKDRFSAERLKGVDSTLKIQPAKLEDSAVYLCASSLGGQITEAFFGQGTRLTVV.

This clonotype has ten or more counts. The rearrangement links TRBV20-1 to TRBJ1-1; TRBD1 might be the D (6 bases). The CDR3 consists of 12 residues. Germline CDR1 and CDR2: DFQATT and SNEGSKA (reference sequence). Trimming removed 6 bases from V and 2 bases from J, with 10 bases in between. The CDR3 region is CSADRPNTEAFF. In nucleotides, the CDR3 is TGCAGTGCCGACAGGCCTAACACTGAAGCTTTCTTT.

This clonotype was counted at least ten times. The V and J genes are TRBV2 and TRBJ1-2; D might be TRBD1 (5 bases). With 9 bases removed from V and 6 bases from J, the gap between germline ends came to 17 bases. There are 13 residues in the CDR3. Germline V gives CDR1 SNHLY, CDR2 FYNNEI. CDR3 sequence (DNA): TGTGCCAGAACCCGACAGAGCATCGATGGCTACACCTTC. Translated: CARTRQSIDGYTF.

The chain couples TRBV27 to TRBJ1-1; D gene ambiguous. Germline CDR1 reads MNHEY; CDR2 reads SMNVEV (reference sequence). The length of the CDR3 is 14 residues. V lost 6 bases and J 0 bases, leaving 11 bases between the germline ends. Here the CDR3 reads CASSHHGLNTEAFF. The CDR3 nucleotides are TGTGCCAGCAGCCATCATGGTCTGAACACTGAAGCTTTCTTT.

This clonotype was seen at least ten times. CDR3: CASSLSGSPNYGYTF. In DNA, the CDR3 is TGTGCCAGCAGTTTATCGGGATCCCCTAACTATGGCTACACCTTC. The rearrangement links TRBV28 to TRBJ1-2; D is undetermined. Germline V CDR1 and CDR2: MDHEN, SYDVKM. V gave up 1 base and J gave up 0 bases, with 9 bases separating them. The length of the CDR3 is 15 residues.

This clonotype was counted ten times or more. This chain uses TRBV19 with TRBJ2-7, with 7 bases lining up with TRBD1. The germline V gene has CDR1 LNHDA and CDR2 SQIVND (reference sequence). The ends lost 6 bases at V and 9 bases at J; junction bases unmatched: 11. CDR3 length: 13 residues. The chain's CDR3 is CASSGQASFGQYF. The CDR3, as DNA: TGTGCCAGTAGCGGACAGGCGAGTTTTGGGCAGTACTTC. Based on the CDR3 plus reference TRBV19 and TRBJ2-7, the full variable domain is DGGITQSPKYLFRKEGQNVTLSCEQNLNHDAMYWYRQDPGQGLRLIYYSQIVNDFQKGDIAEGYSVSREKKESFPLTVTSAQKNPTAFYLCASSGQASFGQYFGPGTRLTVT.

In this sample, this clonotype turned up once. V and J are TRBV6-1 and TRBJ1-6; D remains unclear. The CDR3 spans 14 residues. CDR1 is MNHNS and CDR2 is SASEGT in the germline V gene. The ends were cut back, 5 bases at V and 7 bases at J, with 12 bases in the middle. The CDR3 DNA is TGTGCCAGCAGTACGCTTCTCGTAAATTCACCCCTCCACTTT. Translated, it gives CASSTLLVNSPLHF.

This clonotype was observed many times. The chain is built from TRBV20-1 and TRBJ2-5; D gene ambiguous. This CDR3 is built from 16 residues. V was trimmed by 0 bases and J by 5 bases, leaving 19 bases between them. Per germline, CDR1 DFQATT and CDR2 SNEGSKA (reference sequence). The CDR3 DNA reads TGCAGTGCTAGAGAGGGTCTGACTTATTTCGGGGAGACCCAGTACTTC. Amino acid sequence: CSAREGLTYFGETQYF.

This clonotype has just a few counts. The chain employs TRBV5-6 and TRBJ2-5; perhaps TRBD2 as D (6 bases). The CDR3 has 14 amino acids. V was cut by 0 bases and J by 10 bases, with 16 bases left in between. Germline values: CDR1 SGHDT, CDR2 YYEEEE. The CDR3 here is CASSLGDGRSGQYF. The CDR3 DNA sequence: TGTGCCAGCAGCTTGGGGGACGGGAGAAGTGGCCAGTACTTC.

By share of the sample, this clonotype is medium-sized. The chain combines TRBV6-2 or TRBV6-3 with TRBJ1-1; D is perhaps TRBD1 (6 bases). V was cut by 5 bases and J by 1 base, with 17 bases left in between. The CDR3 covers 16 residues. Germline V CDR1 and CDR2: MNHEY, SVGEGT. The CDR3 DNA follows: TGTGCCAGCAGTCAAGAAAGGGGGATGGGGAACACTGAAGCTTTCTTT. This codes for CASSQERGMGNTEAFF.

Concerning this clonotype: This may be a read error: a much more frequent sequence differs by one nucleotide. A read error is likely, as this CDR3 ends without the conserved phenylalanine or tryptophan. The chain uses TRBV7-2 and TRBJ1-2; no firm D call. CDR1 and CDR2 from the germline V gene are SGHTA and FQGNSA. V gave up 4 bases and J gave up 7 bases, with 10 bases separating them. The CDR3 is 12 residues long. The CDR3 here is CASSYLQRGYTL. In DNA, the CDR3 is TGTGCCAGCAGCTACTTACAGCGTGGCTACACCCTC.

In its sample, this clonotype was seen many times. V and J are TRBV5-1 and TRBJ1-1; no clear D gene. V dropped 0 bases and J dropped 6 bases, with 12 bases sitting between them. The CDR3 contains 14 residues. The germline CDR1 and CDR2 sequences are SGHRS and YFSETQ. The CDR3, as DNA: TGCGCCAGCAGCTTGGTAGGCGGGTTTGCTGAAGCTTTCTTT. Translation: CASSLVGGFAEAFF.

Many counts were recorded for this clonotype. The gene calls are TRBV10-3 and TRBJ2-5, with 11 bases that match TRBD2. This CDR3 has 16 amino acids. CDR1 is ENHRY, CDR2 SYGVKD, per germline. V shed 2 bases and J 9 bases; nucleotides not matched to a gene: 11. The CDR3, as DNA: TGTGCCATCAGTGAGCCTACTAGCGGGGGATATGGGGCCCAGTACTTC. Translating gives CAISEPTSGGYGAQYF.

This clonotype was picked up a small number of times. This may be a read error, as it is one base from a much larger clone. No conserved phenylalanine or tryptophan is present at the end of the CDR3, so a read error is the likely explanation. The rearrangement uses TRBV20-1 and TRBJ2-4; 12 bases line up with TRBD2. The CDR3 is 14 residues long. Germline lookup yields CDR1 DFQATT and CDR2 SNEGSKA (reference sequence). The junction had 1 base not matched to a gene; V was cut back by 5 bases and J by 2 bases. The CDR3 coding sequence is TGCAGTGCTCTAGCGGGGGGGCCCAAAAACATTCAGTACGTC. Translation: CSALAGGPKNIQYV.

Turning to this clonotype: A much larger clone differs by one base, so this may be a read error. The genes are TRBV7-2 and TRBJ2-5, with 7 nucleotides matching TRBD1. Germline V gene lookup returns CDR1 SGHTA and CDR2 FQGNSA. The CDR3 runs to 13 residues. Here the CDR3 DNA reads TGTGCCAGCAGGGGGACAGCTGAAGAGACCGAGTACTTC. This gives the protein CASRGTAEETEYF.

In its sample, this clonotype was seen many times. The rearrangement uses TRBV2 and TRBJ1-6; D is perhaps TRBD1 (6 bases). The CDR3 consists of 13 residues. Germline values: CDR1 SNHLY, CDR2 FYNNEI. Trimming took 8 bases from V and 9 from J, leaving 14 bases between them. CDR3 bases: TGTGCCAGCCGGGGGCAGGGCGGTTCACCCCTCCACTTT. This translates into CASRGQGGSPLHF.